The rows below give T cell receptor beta chains drawn from one sample of a study of radiotherapy plus CTLA-4 blockade in lung cancer. Measured with immunoSEQ multiplex PCR; TCRdb has only the in-frame clones, and not every one. Counted here are about 32,000 clones, around 74% occurring once; the ten biggest clones make up roughly an eighth. The specimen comprised peripheral blood, sampled from a patient treated with radiotherapy plus ipilimumab. Source of these receptors: a human donor with non-small cell lung cancer that progressed on radiotherapy plus ipilimumab. Each CDR3 is given with its conserved first and last residue. A D gene is named only where the DNA matches it firmly. Some rows have no size entry. The others give once, few or many, or a class for an expanded clone.

clone_size: .; d_call: TRBD1; j_call: TRBJ2-3; v_call: TRBV18; cdr3_aa: CASSRDRGRTDTQYF; cdr3_nt: TGTGCCAGCTCACGGGACAGGGGGCGAACAGATACGCAGTATTTT
clone_size: .; d_call: .; j_call: TRBJ2-5; v_call: TRBV5-4; cdr3_aa: CASSLEGLQETQYF; cdr3_nt: TGTGCCAGCAGCTTGGAGGGGTTGCAAGAGACCCAGTACTTC
clone_size: .; d_call: TRBD2; j_call: TRBJ2-1; v_call: TRBV7-3; cdr3_aa: CASSSIPGPRAGLMNEQFF; cdr3_nt: TGTGCCAGCAGCTCTATCCCCGGCCCTCGAGCGGGGCTCATGAATGAGCAGTTCTTC
clone_size: .; d_call: .; j_call: TRBJ1-5; v_call: TRBV4-2; cdr3_aa: CASSQDGVGGPNQPQHF; cdr3_nt: TGTGCCAGCAGCCAAGATGGGGTTGGGGGGCCCAATCAGCCCCAGCATTTT
clone_size: few; d_call: .; j_call: TRBJ1-4; v_call: TRBV5-1; cdr3_aa: CASSLGGQGGEKLFF; cdr3_nt: TGCGCCAGCAGCTTGGGAGGGCAGGGCGGAGAAAAACTGTTTTTT
clone_size: .; d_call: TRBD2; j_call: TRBJ2-7; v_call: TRBV27; cdr3_aa: CASSPSLGRVVYEQYF; cdr3_nt: TGTGCCAGCAGTCCCTCCTTGGGGAGGGTAGTCTACGAGCAGTACTTC
clone_size: .; d_call: .; j_call: TRBJ1-2; v_call: TRBV7-2; cdr3_aa: CASSSSMGGYGYTF; cdr3_nt: TGTGCCAGCAGCTCCTCCATGGGGGGCTATGGCTACACCTTC
clone_size: .; d_call: .; j_call: TRBJ2-2; v_call: TRBV21-1; cdr3_aa: CASSKQGQGNTGELFF; cdr3_nt: TGTGCCAGCAGCAAGCAAGGACAGGGAAACACCGGGGAGCTGTTTTTT
clone_size: .; d_call: .; j_call: TRBJ2-3; v_call: TRBV5-4; cdr3_aa: CASSLDGGPTDTQYF; cdr3_nt: TGTGCCAGCAGCTTGGACGGGGGACCCACAGATACGCAGTATTTT
clone_size: .; d_call: TRBD2; j_call: TRBJ2-3; v_call: TRBV5-1; cdr3_aa: CASSLLTSGGATDTQYF; cdr3_nt: TGCGCCAGCAGCTTGTTGACTAGCGGGGGGGCGACAGATACGCAGTATTTT
clone_size: .; d_call: .; j_call: TRBJ1-2; v_call: TRBV4-3; cdr3_aa: CASSQEGITGYGYTF; cdr3_nt: TGCGCCAGCAGCCAAGAGGGCATCACGGGCTATGGCTACACCTTC
clone_size: .; d_call: .; j_call: TRBJ1-2; v_call: TRBV7-9; cdr3_aa: CASSGVREGGYTF; cdr3_nt: TGTGCCAGCAGCGGGGTCCGGGAGGGAGGCTACACCTTC
clone_size: .; d_call: .; j_call: TRBJ1-1; v_call: TRBV5-1; cdr3_aa: CASSLDKNTEAFF; cdr3_nt: TGCGCCAGCAGCTTGGACAAGAACACTGAAGCTTTCTTT
clone_size: .; d_call: .; j_call: TRBJ2-2; v_call: TRBV5-4; cdr3_aa: CASSSSLQGSAGELFF; cdr3_nt: TGTGCCAGCAGCTCCTCTCTGCAGGGTTCAGCCGGGGAGCTGTTTTTT
clone_size: .; d_call: .; j_call: TRBJ2-7; v_call: TRBV19; cdr3_aa: CASSIFNNDGAYEQYF; cdr3_nt: TGTGCCAGTAGTATATTTAACAATGACGGAGCCTACGAGCAGTACTTC
clone_size: .; d_call: .; j_call: TRBJ2-5; v_call: TRBV14; cdr3_aa: CASSQDEAGNYGETQYF; cdr3_nt: TGTGCCAGCAGCCAAGATGAGGCAGGGAATTACGGAGAGACCCAGTACTTC
clone_size: .; d_call: TRBD2; j_call: TRBJ2-1; v_call: TRBV6-1; cdr3_aa: CASSGGRPSGYNEQFF; cdr3_nt: TGTGCCAGCAGTGGGGGAAGGCCTAGCGGGTACAATGAGCAGTTCTTC
clone_size: .; d_call: .; j_call: TRBJ1-3; v_call: TRBV7-2; cdr3_aa: CASSLVVSGSSGNTIYF; cdr3_nt: TGTGCCAGCAGCTTAGTGGTCTCTGGAAGCTCTGGAAACACCATATATTTT
clone_size: .; d_call: .; j_call: TRBJ1-1; v_call: TRBV28; cdr3_aa: CASSPGGNTEAFF; cdr3_nt: TGTGCCAGCAGCCCCGGGGGCAACACTGAAGCTTTCTTT
clone_size: .; d_call: .; j_call: TRBJ2-3; v_call: TRBV4-1; cdr3_aa: CASSQSAVLRTDTQYF; cdr3_nt: TGCGCCAGCAGCCAATCGGCGGTTCTACGCACAGATACGCAGTATTTT
clone_size: .; d_call: TRBD2; j_call: TRBJ2-1; v_call: TRBV4-3; cdr3_aa: CASSQDLAGGRDEQFF; cdr3_nt: TGCGCCAGCAGCCAAGATCTCGCGGGGGGGAGGGATGAGCAGTTCTTC
clone_size: .; d_call: .; j_call: TRBJ2-7; v_call: TRBV29-1; cdr3_aa: CSVRTGANYEQYF; cdr3_nt: TGCAGCGTTAGGACGGGGGCGAACTACGAGCAGTACTTC
clone_size: .; d_call: .; j_call: TRBJ2-5; v_call: TRBV9; cdr3_aa: CASSVAGGPQETQYF; cdr3_nt: TGTGCCAGCAGCGTAGCTGGGGGACCTCAAGAGACCCAGTACTTC
clone_size: .; d_call: TRBD1; j_call: TRBJ2-1; v_call: TRBV7-2; cdr3_aa: CASSTGQGGAYNEQFF; cdr3_nt: TGTGCCAGCAGCACCGGACAGGGAGGTGCCTACAATGAGCAGTTCTTC
clone_size: .; d_call: .; j_call: TRBJ1-1; v_call: TRBV27; cdr3_aa: CASSLFAQGEAFF; cdr3_nt: TGTGCCAGCAGTTTATTTGCCCAGGGAGAAGCTTTCTTT
clone_size: once; d_call: TRBD1; j_call: TRBJ2-1; v_call: TRBV2; cdr3_aa: CASSPGTGKEQFF; cdr3_nt: TGTGCCAGCAGTCCCGGGACAGGAAAAGAGCAGTTCTTC
clone_size: .; d_call: TRBD2; j_call: TRBJ2-5; v_call: TRBV7-9; cdr3_aa: CASRLAGATVAETQYF; cdr3_nt: TGTGCCAGCAGGCTAGCGGGAGCTACGGTTGCGGAGACCCAGTACTTC
clone_size: .; d_call: .; j_call: TRBJ2-1; v_call: TRBV9; cdr3_aa: CASSVRGGSNEQFF; cdr3_nt: TGTGCCAGCAGCGTCCGAGGGGGGTCGAATGAGCAGTTCTTC
clone_size: .; d_call: .; j_call: TRBJ1-1; v_call: TRBV7-9; cdr3_aa: CASSFVGGTEAFF; cdr3_nt: TGTGCCAGCAGCTTTGTAGGGGGCACTGAAGCTTTCTTT
clone_size: .; d_call: .; j_call: TRBJ2-7; v_call: TRBV30; cdr3_aa: CAWSVYRTSSYEQYF; cdr3_nt: TGTGCCTGGAGTGTATACAGGACGTCCTCCTACGAGCAGTACTTC
clone_size: .; d_call: .; j_call: TRBJ2-7; v_call: TRBV2; cdr3_aa: CASSRTDSYEQYF; cdr3_nt: TGTGCCAGCAGTCGGACCGACTCCTACGAGCAGTACTTC
clone_size: .; d_call: TRBD2; j_call: TRBJ2-2; v_call: TRBV4-2; cdr3_aa: CASSQVIPSGGNTGELFF; cdr3_nt: TGTGCCAGCAGCCAAGTAATACCCAGCGGGGGGAACACCGGGGAGCTGTTTTTT
clone_size: .; d_call: .; j_call: TRBJ2-1; v_call: TRBV27; cdr3_aa: CASSSAVYNEQFF; cdr3_nt: TGTGCCAGCAGTTCTGCGGTATACAATGAGCAGTTCTTC
clone_size: .; d_call: TRBD1; j_call: TRBJ2-3; v_call: TRBV5-6; cdr3_aa: CASSWGQGNTDTQYF; cdr3_nt: TGTGCCAGCAGCTGGGGACAGGGAAACACAGATACGCAGTATTTT
clone_size: .; d_call: TRBD1; j_call: TRBJ2-2; v_call: TRBV4-1; cdr3_aa: CASSQDLDRGANTGELFF; cdr3_nt: TGCGCCAGCAGCCAAGATCTGGACAGGGGGGCGAACACCGGGGAGCTGTTTTTT
clone_size: .; d_call: .; j_call: TRBJ2-1; v_call: TRBV9; cdr3_aa: CASSVEGALYNEQFF; cdr3_nt: TGTGCCAGCAGCGTAGAAGGGGCCCTCTACAATGAGCAGTTCTTC
clone_size: once; d_call: .; j_call: TRBJ2-3; v_call: TRBV5-1; cdr3_aa: CASRTRGSSTDTQYF; cdr3_nt: TGCGCCAGCAGAACTAGGGGGTCTAGCACAGATACGCAGTATTTT
clone_size: .; d_call: .; j_call: TRBJ2-7; v_call: TRBV28; cdr3_aa: CASSFQNYEQYF; cdr3_nt: TGTGCCAGCAGTTTTCAGAACTACGAGCAGTACTTC
clone_size: few; d_call: TRBD1; j_call: TRBJ2-2; v_call: TRBV19; cdr3_aa: CASSARTGRYGELFF; cdr3_nt: TGTGCCAGTAGTGCCCGGACAGGGCGGTACGGGGAGCTGTTTTTT
clone_size: .; d_call: .; j_call: TRBJ1-5; v_call: TRBV7-9; cdr3_aa: CASSLGTTYNQPQHF; cdr3_nt: TGTGCCAGCAGCTTGGGGACGACTTACAATCAGCCCCAGCATTTT
clone_size: .; d_call: .; j_call: TRBJ1-2; v_call: TRBV7-2; cdr3_aa: CASSFTGGDYGYTF; cdr3_nt: TGTGCCAGCAGCTTTACAGGAGGAGACTATGGCTACACCTTC